Shown below are 23 T cell receptor beta chains from a single sample sequenced in a study of cytomegalovirus exposure and HLA in healthy donors. The repertoire was sequenced with immunoSEQ multiplex PCR; TCRdb's copy has only in-frame clones and lacks some. The sample comprises roughly 350,000 clones, 86% of which are singletons, and about 0.8% rests with the top ten. Sequencing was done on a sample of PBMCs. Every receptor here comes from a woman aged 18-35 years in good health and CMV-seronegative.

The chain has TRBV9 and TRBJ2-1, with TRBD2 matching over 11 bases. Looked up from germline, CDR1 is SGDLS and CDR2 is YYNGEE. CDR3 length equals 18 residues. V lost 6 bases, J lost 5 bases, and 16 bases stayed unmatched. The CDR3 DNA follows: TGTGCCAGCACGGACGGGGCTAGCGGGAGGACCCTAGACAATGAGCAGTTCTTC. Translated: CASTDGASGRTLDNEQFF.

The chain employs TRBV28 and TRBJ2-7; TRBD2 aligns across 10 bases. CDR1 and CDR2 (germline): MDHEN, SYDVKM. The V gene end was trimmed by 4 bases and the J gene end by 4 bases; junction bases not matched to a gene: 7. The CDR3 is made up of 15 amino acids. The chain's CDR3 is CASSSNPLAGYEQYF. In nucleotides, the CDR3 is TGTGCCAGCAGTTCCAACCCACTAGCGGGGTACGAGCAGTACTTC.

The chain joins TRBV6-5 to TRBJ2-1; 9 bases map to TRBD1. CDR1 and CDR2 from the germline V gene are MNHEY and SVGAGI. The CDR3 has 15 residues. The junction had 10 bases not matched to a gene; V was cut back by 7 bases and J by 6 bases. In DNA, the CDR3 is TGTGCCAGCAAGAATACAGGGGGCTCAATCAATGAGCAGTTCTTC. Its translation is CASKNTGGSINEQFF.

This clone has more than one count but fewer than ten. The chain combines TRBV4-2 with TRBJ1-2, with D uncertain. Germline V gene sequence: CDR1 LGHNA, CDR2 YNFKEQ. Trimming removed 0 bases from V and 6 bases from J, with 5 bases in between. The CDR3 contains 12 residues. CDR3: CASSQESHGYTF. CDR3 DNA sequence: TGTGCCAGCAGCCAAGAGTCTCATGGCTACACCTTC.

Notes on this clone: Other DNA sequences in the same sample also yield this CDR3. The chain employs TRBV19 and TRBJ2-7; 8 positions agree with TRBD1. The V and J ends lost 1 base and 3 bases, in that order; junction bases with no gene match: 5. Germline V gene sequence: CDR1 LNHDA, CDR2 SQIVND (reference sequence). CDR3 size: 15 residues. The CDR3 region is CASSIAPGQDYEQYF. CDR3 coding DNA: TGTGCCAGTAGTATAGCCCCGGGACAGGACTACGAGCAGTACTTC.

The V call is TRBV7-8, the J call TRBJ1-2; tentative D call: TRBD1 (6 bases). The CDR3 spans 13 residues. Trimming removed 8 bases at V and 2 bases at J, with 12 bases between. Germline V gene sequence: CDR1 SGHVS, CDR2 FQNEAQ. The CDR3 bases are TGTGCCAGCGGAAGGGGGAGCAACTATGGCTACACCTTC. It specifies CASGRGSNYGYTF.

In the case of this clone: This CDR3 is also generated by other DNA sequences in the sample. The rearrangement uses TRBV28 and TRBJ1-3; D is ambiguous. Germline-derived CDR1 and CDR2 are MDHEN and SYDVKM. V was trimmed by 6 bases and J by 1 base, leaving 4 bases between them. This CDR3 region has 12 residues. The CDR3 loop reads CASSPSGNTIYF. The CDR3 DNA reads as TGTGCCAGCAGCCCTTCTGGAAACACCATATATTTT.

This chain joins TRBV2 and TRBJ1-2; weak D call: TRBD1 (5 bases). The CDR3 has 13 amino acids. The germline CDR1 and CDR2 sequences are SNHLY and FYNNEI. V was trimmed by 7 bases and J by 2 bases, leaving 11 bases between them. The chain's CDR3 is CASMGGTNYGYTF. The CDR3 nucleotides read TGTGCCAGCATGGGAGGGACGAACTATGGCTACACCTTC.

The rearrangement links TRBV28 to TRBJ1-1; 8 nucleotides agree with TRBD1. Unmatched junction bases numbered 12, after V lost 7 bases and J lost 5 bases. The CDR3 extends over 15 amino acids. CDR1 is MDHEN and CDR2 is SYDVKM in the germline V gene. The CDR3 DNA reads TGTGCCAGCACAGAACACGGACAGGGAAAGACTGAAGCTTTCTTT. It encodes CASTEHGQGKTEAFF.

The table lists this clone with a few counts. This chain connects TRBV18 to TRBJ1-1, with a tentative D call TRBD1 (6 bases). This CDR3 has 14 amino acids. The germline V gene has CDR1 KGHSH and CDR2 LQKENI. V was pared by 3 bases and J by 5 bases, with 13 bases between. The CDR3 is CASSPNREGTEAFF. In nucleotides, the CDR3 is TGTGCCAGCTCACCCAACAGGGAAGGAACTGAAGCTTTCTTT.

The CDR3 reads CASSFTGAQETQYF. The CDR3 DNA is TGTGCCAGCAGTTTTACAGGGGCCCAAGAGACCCAGTACTTC. The chain links TRBV28 to TRBJ2-5, with TRBD1 matching over 7 bases. CDR3 length equals 14 residues. V shed 3 bases, J shed 1 base, and the junction held 2 bases outside the gene matches. Germline values: CDR1 MDHEN, CDR2 SYDVKM.

This CDR3 is CASSLVGLGLSLVQETQYF. CDR3 nucleotides: TGTGCCAGCAGCTTAGTGGGACTAGGTTTGTCTTTAGTCCAAGAGACCCAGTACTTC. This chain uses TRBV11-2 with TRBJ2-5; 8 nucleotides agree with TRBD2. CDR1 is SGHAT and CDR2 is FQNNGV in the germline V gene. V gave up 1 base and J gave up 1 base; unmatched junction bases: 14. This CDR3 is 19 amino acids long.

This sequence joins TRBV7-6 and TRBJ2-7; D might be TRBD1 (5 bases). Trimming stripped 6 bases from V and 2 bases from J, with 14 bases between. This CDR3 region has 14 residues. Per germline, CDR1 SGHVS and CDR2 FNYEAQ. DNA for the CDR3: TGTGCCAGCAGTTCATCCAGGGAAACCTACGAGCAGTACTTC. This translates into CASSSSRETYEQYF.

The J gene is TRBJ2-7, the V gene TRBV15; TRBD2 is a possible D gene (5 bases). Trimming pared 0 bases from V and 4 bases from J, leaving 13 bases between. CDR3 length equals 15 residues. Germline V CDR1 and CDR2: LNHNV, YYDKDF (reference sequence). The CDR3 loop reads CATSRDQAELYEQYF. DNA for the CDR3: TGTGCCACCAGCAGAGACCAAGCGGAACTGTACGAGCAGTACTTC.

The J gene is TRBJ2-7, the V gene TRBV10-3; weak D call: TRBD2 (6 bases). Trimming took off 3 bases at V and 3 bases at J, with 15 bases between the two ends. This CDR3 spans 15 amino acids. CDR1 and CDR2 from the germline V gene are ENHRY and SYGVKD. The CDR3 nucleotides are TGTGCCATCAGTGACGGCTACGCGGAGGGCTACGAGCAGTACTTC. Protein product: CAISDGYAEGYEQYF.

The chain has TRBV15 and TRBJ1-3; 11 bases line up with TRBD1. CDR1 is LNHNV and CDR2 is YYDKDF in the germline V gene (reference sequence). V was pared by 2 bases and J by 11 bases, with 8 bases of the junction left unmatched. This CDR3 contains 15 residues. CDR3 nucleotide sequence: TGTGCCACCAGCAGACCGGACAGGGGGCGAATCTCCATATATTTT. Encoded protein: CATSRPDRGRISIYF.

The chain joins TRBV5-1 to TRBJ2-7, with a weak D call TRBD1 (5 bases). This CDR3 region has 12 residues. CDR1 is SGHRS, CDR2 YFSETQ, per germline. V gave up 2 bases and J gave up 6 bases, with 9 bases separating them. The CDR3 loop is CASSFDSTEQYF. CDR3 bases: TGCGCCAGCAGCTTTGACAGCACCGAGCAGTACTTC.

The rearrangement joins TRBV27 to TRBJ2-5; D might be TRBD2 (6 bases). The V end was cut by 6 bases, the J end by 4 bases, with 18 bases between. The CDR3 totals 15 residues. Germline V gene lookup returns CDR1 MNHEY and CDR2 SMNVEV (reference sequence). As DNA, the CDR3 is TGTGCCAGCAGCTTACTAGCTTCCCCCGTAGAGACCCAGTACTTC. Amino acids: CASSLLASPVETQYF.

J is TRBJ2-3 and V is TRBV29-1; D is uncertain. The CDR3 totals 13 residues. Looked up from germline, CDR1 is SQVTM and CDR2 is ANQGSEA. V was cut by 3 bases and J by 0 bases, with 7 bases left in between. The CDR3 DNA follows: TGCAGCGTTGAGGGCAGAAGCACAGATACGCAGTATTTT. Protein product: CSVEGRSTDTQYF.

This clone was seen only a few times. The chain carries TRBV7-9 and TRBJ1-2; D gene uncertain. The ends were cut back, 2 bases at V and 2 bases at J, with 6 bases in the middle. CDR3 size: 13 residues. Germline V gene lookup returns CDR1 SEHNR and CDR2 FQNEAQ (reference sequence). CDR3 protein: CASSLIGNYGYTF. The CDR3 bases are TGTGCCAGCAGCTTAATCGGGAACTATGGCTACACCTTC.

Only one count was recorded for this clone. Other DNA sequences within the sample encode an identical CDR3. This chain uses TRBV9 with TRBJ2-2; unclear D gene. The V end was cut by 0 bases, the J end by 0 bases, with 6 bases between. Germline CDR1 and CDR2: SGDLS and YYNGEE. This CDR3 is 15 amino acids long. CDR3 nucleotide sequence: TGTGCCAGCAGCGTAGCGAGCTCGAACACCGGGGAGCTGTTTTTT. Translation: CASSVASSNTGELFF.

This chain connects TRBV5-6 to TRBJ1-5, with D perhaps matching TRBD1 (6 bases). The CDR3 is 18 residues long. The ends were cut back, 3 bases at V and 1 base at J, with 20 bases in the middle. Germline V gives CDR1 SGHDT, CDR2 YYEEEE. CDR3 protein: CASSSGGHPPGSNQPQHF. Written as DNA, the CDR3 is TGTGCCAGCAGCTCGGGGGGACACCCGCCCGGGAGCAATCAGCCCCAGCATTTT.

The chain links TRBV13 to TRBJ2-2; 7 nucleotides agree with TRBD1. J gave up 5 bases and V 5 bases, and 5 bases lay outside the gene matches. Germline lookup yields CDR1 PRHDT and CDR2 FYEKMQ (reference sequence). The CDR3 loop spans 14 amino acids. CDR3: CASSQQTGTGELFF. The CDR3 DNA reads as TGTGCCAGCAGCCAACAGACAGGGACCGGGGAGCTGTTTTTT. The full variable domain, with the rest looked up from reference TRBV13 and TRBJ2-2, is AAGVIQSPRHLIKEKRETATLKCYPIPRHDTVYWYQQGPGQDPQFLISFYEKMQSDKGSIPDRFSAQQFSDYHSELNMSSLELGDSALYFCASSQQTGTGELFFGEGSRLTVL.